One sample yielded the 16 T cell receptor beta chains listed below, sequenced in a study of blood T cell repertoires in COVID-19. Measured with immunoSEQ multiplex PCR; TCRdb has only the in-frame clones, and not every one. The repertoire holds approximately 50,000 clones, with 75% to 95% as singletons. Sequenced sample: peripheral blood. The receptors stem from a man aged 45-65 years with active COVID-19.

The CDR3 nucleotides are TGTGCCAGCAGCCTCCGTCAGGGTAGATTGTACGAGCAGTACTTC. It yields the protein CASSLRQGRLYEQYF. The V call is TRBV3-1 (or the pseudogene TRBV3-2), the J call TRBJ2-7; possibly TRBD1 for D (5 bases). The ends were cut back, 4 bases at V and 4 bases at J, with 17 bases in the middle. From germline, CDR1 is LGHDT and CDR2 YNNKEL (reference sequence). The CDR3 contains 15 residues.

This chain uses TRBV5-1 with TRBJ2-7; tentatively, D is TRBD2 (5 bases). The CDR3 length is 14 residues. V was trimmed by 3 bases and J by 2 bases, leaving 12 bases between them. In germline, CDR1 is SGHRS, CDR2 YFSETQ. The CDR3 DNA is TGCGCCAGCAGCTCTGGACTCGAGCCCTACGAGCAGTACTTC. The encoded protein is CASSSGLEPYEQYF.

The chain uses TRBV5-6 and TRBJ2-1; 7 nucleotides match TRBD2. From germline, CDR1 is SGHDT and CDR2 YYEEEE. Trimming removed 0 bases from V and 5 bases from J; junction bases left unmatched: 8. The CDR3 is 16 residues long. In DNA, the CDR3 is TGTGCCAGCAGCTTGGCTCTACTAGCGATCCACAATGAGCAGTTCTTC. Protein product: CASSLALLAIHNEQFF.

V and J are TRBV7-9 and TRBJ2-2; D call uncertain. The CDR3 is 12 residues long. Per the germline V gene, CDR1 is SEHNR and CDR2 is FQNEAQ (reference sequence). V lost 5 bases to trimming and J lost 7 bases, with 8 bases between them. The CDR3 DNA reads TGTGCCAGCAGCCCCGAGGTCGGGGAGCTGTTTTTT. Its protein product is CASSPEVGELFF. The full variable domain, completed using reference TRBV7-9 and TRBJ2-2, is DTGVSQNPRHKITKRGQNVTFRCDPISEHNRLYWYRQTLGQGPEFLTYFQNEAQLEKSRLLSDRFSAERPKGSFSTLEIQRTEQGDSAMYLCASSPEVGELFFGEGSRLTVL.

This chain connects TRBV15 to TRBJ1-3; TRBD1 agrees at 8 bases. With 9 bases clipped from V and 0 bases from J, the junction kept 4 bases outside the gene matches. CDR1 is LNHNV and CDR2 is YYDKDF in the germline V gene (reference sequence). The CDR3 spans 14 residues. Written as DNA, the CDR3 is TGTGCCACGGGACAGGTTTTCTCTGGAAACACCATATATTTT. It yields the protein CATGQVFSGNTIYF.

In DNA form, the CDR3 reads TGTGCCAGCAGCTTAGTCGGGACTAGCGGGTTCGGGGAGCTGTTTTTT. Translated, it gives CASSLVGTSGFGELFF. The V and J genes are TRBV7-7 and TRBJ2-2, with 12 nucleotides matching TRBD2. This CDR3 has 16 amino acids. Germline V gives CDR1 SSHAT, CDR2 FNYEAQ (reference sequence). The V segment lost 1 base and the J segment 7 bases; nucleotides outside the gene matches: 4.

This sequence joins TRBV7-9 and TRBJ1-4, with a tentative D call TRBD1 (5 bases). Germline V CDR1 and CDR2: SEHNR, FQNEAQ (reference sequence). V was shortened by 1 base and J by 4 bases, with 10 bases between the two germline ends. The CDR3 sequence is 15 residues long. The CDR3, as DNA: TGTGCCAGCAGCTTAGAATGGGGCAGTAATGAAAAACTGTTTTTT. Protein: CASSLEWGSNEKLFF. Drawing the rest from reference TRBV7-9 and TRBJ1-4, the complete variable domain is DTGVSQNPRHKITKRGQNVTFRCDPISEHNRLYWYRQTLGQGPEFLTYFQNEAQLEKSRLLSDRFSAERPKGSFSTLEIQRTEQGDSAMYLCASSLEWGSNEKLFFGSGTQLSVL.

J is TRBJ2-1 and V is TRBV28; 13 nucleotides match TRBD2. From germline, CDR1 is MDHEN and CDR2 SYDVKM. The length of the CDR3 is 15 residues. V dropped 7 bases and J dropped 8; count of bases not matched to a gene: 8. The CDR3 loop is CASNHDTSGGDEQFF. CDR3 nucleotide sequence: TGTGCCAGCAATCATGATACTAGCGGGGGGGATGAGCAGTTCTTC.

This chain links TRBV5-4 with TRBJ1-6; D possibly corresponds to TRBD1 (5 bases). Germline values: CDR1 SGHNT, CDR2 YYREEE (reference sequence). V was cut by 4 bases and J by 10 bases, with 21 bases left in between. The CDR3 consists of 16 residues. This CDR3 reads CASSDYWGAGWSPLHF. CDR3 sequence (DNA): TGTGCCAGCAGCGATTATTGGGGCGCGGGGTGGTCACCCCTCCACTTT.

The chain has TRBV4-2 and TRBJ2-7; TRBD1 matches at 8 bases. The V gene end was trimmed by 0 bases and the J gene end by 1 base; junction bases not matched to a gene: 5. CDR1 and CDR2 (germline): LGHNA, YNFKEQ. This CDR3 is built from 16 residues. In DNA form, the CDR3 reads TGTGCCAGCAGCCAAGATGAAGGACAGGGATCCTACGAGCAGTACTTC. It is translated as CASSQDEGQGSYEQYF.

The rearrangement uses TRBV30 and TRBJ1-2, with 9 bases fitting TRBD1. V was clipped by 3 bases and J by 4 bases; unmatched bases: 6. The CDR3 totals 14 residues. Germline lookup yields CDR1 GTSNPN and CDR2 SVGIG (reference sequence). The CDR3 coding sequence is TGTGCCTGGAGAGCGGACAGGGGAACCTATGGCTACACCTTC. Residues: CAWRADRGTYGYTF.

The J gene is TRBJ1-6, the V gene TRBV10-2, with a possible D match to TRBD1 (6 bases). CDR3 length equals 13 residues. The germline CDR1 and CDR2 sequences are WSHSY and SAAADI. Trimming took 6 bases from V and 7 from J, leaving 10 bases between them. The CDR3 is CASRDTGNSPLHF. The CDR3 nucleotides are TGCGCCAGCAGAGACACAGGGAATTCACCCCTCCACTTT.

The CDR3 DNA follows: TGTGCCAGCAGCACAGTATCCTGGAGGCTTGTCTCTGGAAACACCATATATTTT. As protein: CASSTVSWRLVSGNTIYF. The J gene is TRBJ1-3, the V gene TRBV7-9; D gene unclear. The CDR3 consists of 18 residues. Germline assignment: CDR1 SEHNR and CDR2 FQNEAQ (reference sequence). V was pared by 5 bases and J by 0 bases, with 20 bases between.

The gene calls are TRBV19 and TRBJ2-2; 7 bases map to TRBD1. The CDR3 runs 14 residues. The germline V gene encodes CDR1 LNHDA and CDR2 SQIVND (reference sequence). Trimming cost V 8 bases and J 4 bases; bases outside gene matches: 7. The CDR3 nucleotides are TGTGCCAGTGGCCCGCAGGGGGTCACCGGGGAGCTGTTTTTT. Its protein is CASGPQGVTGELFF.

This chain connects TRBV15 to TRBJ2-1, with 13 bases fitting TRBD2. Germline V gene lookup returns CDR1 LNHNV and CDR2 YYDKDF (reference sequence). Losses at the gene ends were 3 bases for V and 7 bases for J; bases not matched to a gene: 3. This CDR3 comprises 15 residues. CDR3 nucleotides: TGTGCCACCAGCAGCCGGACTAGCGGGAGTAATGAGCAGTTCTTC. It yields the protein CATSSRTSGSNEQFF. Combining the CDR3 with reference TRBV15 and TRBJ2-1 gives the whole variable domain DAMVIQNPRYQVTQFGKPVTLSCSQTLNHNVMYWYQQKSSQAPKLLFHYYDKDFNNEADTPDNFQSRRPNTSFCFLDIRSPGLGDTAMYLCATSSRTSGSNEQFFGPGTRLTVL.

The J gene is TRBJ1-1, the V gene TRBV6-2 or TRBV6-3; D unclear. The CDR3 runs to 13 residues. Germline V lookup: CDR1 MNHEY, CDR2 SVGEGT. V was pared by 5 bases and J by 3 bases, with 10 bases between. The CDR3 coding sequence is TGTGCCAGCAGTCTACCCTACTACACTGAAGCTTTCTTT. Its translation is CASSLPYYTEAFF.